These T cell receptor beta chains were read from a single sample in a study of blood T cell repertoires in COVID-19. The data were produced by immunoSEQ multiplex PCR, yet TCRdb's version contains in-frame clones alone and is incomplete. The table lists 140,000 to 150,000 clones, 80% to 90% of them singletons, with about 2.9% in the top ten. The specimen sequenced was peripheral blood. Source of these receptors: a man between 60 and 75 years old with active or convalescent COVID-19. CDR3s include the opening cysteine and the closing phenylalanine or tryptophan. Each record gives: CDR3 protein, CDR3 DNA, clone size, J gene, V gene, D gene, CDR3 length. D genes are given only for firm matches. The size of a clone is reported for some rows only, either as once, few or many, or as a class for expanded clones.

CATSRDQGKAFF,TGTGCCACCAGCAGAGATCAGGGTAAAGCTTTCTTT,many,TRBJ1-1,TRBV15,NA,12
CASSLGQPGLPLHF,TGTGCCAGCAGTTTAGGACAGCCCGGGCTTCCCCTCCACTTT,NA,TRBJ1-6,TRBV28,NA,14
CASSVGLAGGLDTQYF,TGTGCCAGCAGTGTGGGACTAGCGGGGGGCCTAGATACGCAGTATTTT,NA,TRBJ2-3,TRBV2,TRBD2,16
CASSPFSGGYTDTQYF,TGTGCCAGCAGTCCCTTCTCGGGGGGGTACACAGATACGCAGTATTTT,once,TRBJ2-3,TRBV4-2,TRBD2,16
CASSQDARGGYTF,TGTGCCAGCAGCCAAGATGCAAGGGGTGGCTACACCTTC,few,TRBJ1-2,TRBV3-1/TRBV3-2,NA,13
CASSLPQGKGYGYTF,TGTGCCAGCAGTTTACCCCAGGGGAAGGGGTATGGCTACACCTTC,NA,TRBJ1-2,TRBV28,NA,15
CASSQDLGGLAGRRVRTDTQYF,TGCGCCAGCAGCCAAGATCTAGGCGGGTTGGCGGGAAGGAGAGTGAGGACAGATACGCAGTATTTT,NA,TRBJ2-3,TRBV4-3,NA,22
CASSWGSRTARQDYGYTF,TGTGCCAGCAGCTGGGGGTCAAGGACAGCGAGGCAGGACTATGGCTACACCTTC,NA,TRBJ1-2,TRBV7-9,NA,18
CASSFNYEQYF,TGTGCCAGCAGCTTCAACTACGAGCAGTACTTC,NA,TRBJ2-7,TRBV7-2,NA,11
CASSLVLTTDTQYF,TGTGCCAGCAGCCTAGTATTGACTACAGATACGCAGTATTTT,NA,TRBJ2-3,TRBV2,NA,14
CATRSTGAPGYTF,TGTGCCACCAGATCTACAGGGGCCCCCGGCTACACCTTC,NA,TRBJ1-2,TRBV24-1,TRBD1,13
CASSVAWSGGASSTDTQYF,TGTGCCAGCAGCGTAGCTTGGAGCGGGGGGGCCTCTAGCACAGATACGCAGTATTTT,NA,TRBJ2-3,TRBV9,TRBD2,19
CASSRDRGRYGYTF,TGTGCCAGCAGCCGGGACAGAGGACGTTATGGCTACACCTTC,once,TRBJ1-2,TRBV6-6,TRBD1,14
CASSSPTSTKNIQYF,TGCGCCAGCAGCTCACCGACTAGTACCAAAAACATTCAGTACTTC,NA,TRBJ2-4,TRBV5-1,NA,15
CASSRANVNTEAFF,TGTGCCAGTAGCAGGGCGAATGTGAACACTGAAGCTTTCTTT,NA,TRBJ1-1,TRBV19,NA,14
CASSYSLIGTEAFF,TGTGCCAGCAGTTACTCTTTAATCGGGACTGAAGCTTTCTTT,NA,TRBJ1-1,TRBV6-5,NA,14
CASSLGAGELFF,TGTGCCAGCAGCCTAGGGGCCGGGGAGCTGTTTTTT,few,TRBJ2-2,TRBV3-1/TRBV3-2,NA,12
CATSDDRTGYTDTQYF,TGTGCCACCAGTGATGATAGGACAGGGTACACAGATACGCAGTATTTT,NA,TRBJ2-3,TRBV24-1,TRBD1,16
CATGDTNNQPQHF,TGTGCCACCGGGGACACGAACAATCAGCCCCAGCATTTT,once,TRBJ1-5,TRBV24-1,NA,13
CASSAGWYEQYF,TGTGCCAGTAGTGCAGGGTGGTACGAGCAGTACTTC,NA,TRBJ2-7,TRBV19,NA,12
CASSRGLAGTYEQYF,TGTGCCAGCAGTAGGGGACTAGCGGGGACCTACGAGCAGTACTTC,NA,TRBJ2-7,TRBV25-1,TRBD2,15
CASNKQGAGSNQPQHF,TGTGCCAGCAACAAACAGGGGGCGGGGAGCAATCAGCCCCAGCATTTT,NA,TRBJ1-5,TRBV5-6,TRBD1,16
CASSQDRRITDTQYF,TGTGCCAGCAGCCAAGACAGGAGGATTACAGATACGCAGTATTTT,NA,TRBJ2-3,TRBV4-2,NA,15
CASSPGLPEQITDTQYF,TGTGCCAGCTCCCCGGGACTTCCCGAACAAATCACAGATACGCAGTATTTT,NA,TRBJ2-3,TRBV25-1,NA,17
CASSQGQGAINTEAFF,TGTGCCAGCAGCCAAGGGCAGGGGGCTATCAACACTGAAGCTTTCTTT,NA,TRBJ1-1,TRBV14,TRBD1,16
CASSSGTGENTIYF,TGCGCCAGCAGCTCCGGGACAGGGGAAAACACCATATATTTT,NA,TRBJ1-3,TRBV5-1,TRBD1,14
CASSADSVSNEQFF,TGTGCCAGCAGCGCGGACAGCGTTAGCAATGAGCAGTTCTTC,NA,TRBJ2-1,TRBV2,NA,14
CASRGKRFSTDTQYF,TGTGCCAGCAGGGGGAAGCGGTTTAGCACAGATACGCAGTATTTT,once,TRBJ2-3,TRBV6-4,NA,15
CASSQTVAYEQYF,TGTGCCAGCAGTCAGACAGTGGCCTACGAGCAGTACTTC,NA,TRBJ2-7,TRBV6-5,NA,13
CAWSPLAGGHNEQFF,TGTGCCTGGAGTCCTCTAGCGGGGGGGCATAATGAGCAGTTCTTC,NA,TRBJ2-1,TRBV30,TRBD2,15
CASRTSGGGETQYF,TGTGCCTCCCGGACTAGCGGGGGAGGGGAGACCCAGTACTTC,NA,TRBJ2-5,TRBV30,TRBD2,14
CASSHEDSEAFF,TGTGCCAGCAGCCATGAAGACAGTGAAGCTTTCTTT,once,TRBJ1-1,TRBV3-1/TRBV3-2,NA,12
CASSLGQGGKSDTQYF,TGTGCCAGCAGCTTGGGACAGGGGGGAAAGTCAGATACGCAGTATTTT,NA,TRBJ2-3,TRBV5-6,TRBD1,16
CASSPRTGYSPLHF,TGTGCCAGTAGTCCGAGGACAGGGTATTCACCCCTCCACTTT,once,TRBJ1-6,TRBV19,TRBD1,14
CASSLGGGGYTF,TGCGCCAGCAGCCTCGGCGGGGGCGGCTACACCTTC,NA,TRBJ1-2,TRBV4-3,NA,12
CASSPLPTRQANTEAFF,TGTGCCAGCTCCCCACTACCCACCAGGCAGGCGAACACTGAAGCTTTCTTT,once,TRBJ1-1,TRBV18,NA,17
CASSTGNRGFGYTF,TGTGCCAGTAGTACCGGTAACAGGGGATTCGGCTACACCTTC,NA,TRBJ1-2,TRBV19,TRBD1,14
CASSVVGQGAGNTIYF,TGTGCCAGCAGCGTGGTGGGACAGGGGGCTGGAAACACCATATATTTT,NA,TRBJ1-3,TRBV9,TRBD1,16
CASKETGNTEAFF,TGCGCCAGCAAGGAGACAGGTAACACTGAAGCTTTCTTT,once,TRBJ1-1,TRBV5-1,NA,13
CATTRDSRNTIYF,TGTGCCACCACCAGGGACAGCCGAAACACCATATATTTT,NA,TRBJ1-3,TRBV7-9,TRBD1,13
CASSTAPSTEAFF,TGCGCCAGCAGCACCGCGCCCTCCACTGAAGCTTTCTTT,NA,TRBJ1-1,TRBV5-1,NA,13
CASSSSWQGYGYTF,TGTGCCAGCAGTTCTTCTTGGCAGGGCTATGGCTACACCTTC,NA,TRBJ1-2,TRBV28,NA,14
CASSYRLGQSYGYTF,TGTGCCAGCAGCTACCGCCTCGGACAGAGCTATGGCTACACCTTC,few,TRBJ1-2,TRBV7-2,NA,15
CASSFRGDIQYF,TGCGCCAGCAGCTTCAGGGGTGACATTCAGTACTTC,NA,TRBJ2-4,TRBV5-1,NA,12